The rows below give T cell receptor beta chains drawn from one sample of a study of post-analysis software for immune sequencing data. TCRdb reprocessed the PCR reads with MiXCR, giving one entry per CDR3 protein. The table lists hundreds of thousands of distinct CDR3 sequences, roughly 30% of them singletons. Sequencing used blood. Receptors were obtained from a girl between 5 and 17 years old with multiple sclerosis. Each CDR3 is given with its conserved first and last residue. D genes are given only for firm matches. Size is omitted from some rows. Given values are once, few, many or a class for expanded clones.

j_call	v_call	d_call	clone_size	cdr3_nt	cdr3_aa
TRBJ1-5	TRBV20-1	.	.	TGCAGTGCTAGAAGAGAAGGTGGGACGGATAGCAATCAGCCCCAGCATTTT	CSARREGGTDSNQPQHF
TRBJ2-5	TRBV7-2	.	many	TGTGCCAGCAGCTACGCGCCCCTACGACCGTTAGAGACCCAGTACTTC	CASSYAPLRPLETQYF
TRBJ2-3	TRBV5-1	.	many	TGCGCCAGCAGCTTGATGGATACGCAGTATTTT	CASSLMDTQYF
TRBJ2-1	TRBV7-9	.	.	TGTGCCAGCTGCCCCTACCAGGGGTACGAGCAGTTCTTC	CASCPYQGYEQFF
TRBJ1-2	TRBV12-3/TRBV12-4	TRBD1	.	TGTGCCAGCAGTCCATCCGGGACAGGGGTGGTTGAGGAACGCTACACCTTC	CASSPSGTGVVEERYTF
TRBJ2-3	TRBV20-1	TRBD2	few	TGCAGCCAACTAGCGGGAGAGACTCAAGATACGCAGTATTTT	CSQLAGETQDTQYF
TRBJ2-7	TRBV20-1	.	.	TGCAGTGCTAGAGATCTGGCGGGACCGAACTCCTACGAGCAGTACTTC	CSARDLAGPNSYEQYF
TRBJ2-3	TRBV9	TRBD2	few	TGTGCCAGCAGCGTAGCTAGCGGGATACGAGCAGATACGCAGTATTTT	CASSVASGIRADTQYF
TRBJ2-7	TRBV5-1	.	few	TGCGCCAGCAGCAGGACGACGGACGAGCAGTACTTC	CASSRTTDEQYF
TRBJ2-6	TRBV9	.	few	TGTGCCAGCAGCGCGAGATGGGGTACCGATAGCTCTGGGGCCAACGTCCTGACTTTC	CASSARWGTDSSGANVLTF
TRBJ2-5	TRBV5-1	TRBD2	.	TGCGCCAGCAGCCTAGGACTAGCGGGGGCCCTAGAGGAGACCCAGTACTTC	CASSLGLAGALEETQYF
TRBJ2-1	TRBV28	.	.	TGTGCCAGCAGTTTAGGGGTTTGGGACCAAGAGACCCAGTTCTTC	CASSLGVWDQETQFF
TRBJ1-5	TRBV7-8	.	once	TGTGCCAGCAGCGCTCCGGGCGCCGGCAATCAGCCCCAGCATTTT	CASSAPGAGNQPQHF
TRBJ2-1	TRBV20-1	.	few	TGCAGTCTGGCAGCCGGTGAGCAGTTCTTC	CSLAAGEQFF
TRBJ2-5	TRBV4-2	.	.	TGTGCCAGCAGCCACCACAGAGAAGAGACCCAGTACTTC	CASSHHREETQYF
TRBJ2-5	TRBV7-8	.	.	TGTGCCAGCAGCCCGGCAGGGGCCTTCCAAGAGACCCAGTACTTC	CASSPAGAFQETQYF
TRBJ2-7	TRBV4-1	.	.	TGCGCCAGCAGCCAAGGGCCCGAGACCTACGAGCAGTACTTC	CASSQGPETYEQYF
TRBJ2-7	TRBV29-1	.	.	TGCAGCGTTGAAGAAGGCCAGACCTACGAGCAGTACTTC	CSVEEGQTYEQYF
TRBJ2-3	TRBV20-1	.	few	TGCAGTGCTAGAGCCAGTGGAGGCACAGATACGCAGTATTTT	CSARASGGTDTQYF
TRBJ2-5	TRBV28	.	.	TGTGCCAGCAGTTTCCCCGGGGGGCCGTTCCAAGAGACCCAGTACTTC	CASSFPGGPFQETQYF
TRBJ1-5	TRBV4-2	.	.	TGTGCCAGCAGCCAAGATAAGGGGAGCAATCAGCCCCAGCATTTT	CASSQDKGSNQPQHF
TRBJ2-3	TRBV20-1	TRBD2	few	TGCAGTGCTTACCTAGGGACTAGCGCTCTTGGTACGCAGTATTTT	CSAYLGTSALGTQYF
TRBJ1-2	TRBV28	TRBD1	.	TGTGCCATCCTGGGAGAAAGGGACAGGCAGGGCTACACCTTC	CAILGERDRQGYTF
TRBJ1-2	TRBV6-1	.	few	TGTGCCAGCAGTGAAGAGGTGGGACCCCGTTCTAACTATGGCTACACCTTC	CASSEEVGPRSNYGYTF
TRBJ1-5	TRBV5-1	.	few	TGCGCCAGCAGCTTGGCCGGCACAATCAATCAGCCCCAGCATTTT	CASSLAGTINQPQHF
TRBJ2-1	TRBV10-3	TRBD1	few	TGTGCCACCAACACAGAGGACAGGGGCGACAATGAGCAGTTCTTC	CATNTEDRGDNEQFF
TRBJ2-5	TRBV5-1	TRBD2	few	TGCGCCAGCAGCTTGGATGGGCCAGCGGGGGAGACCCAGTACTTC	CASSLDGPAGETQYF
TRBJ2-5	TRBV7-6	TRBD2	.	TGTGCCAGCAGCCAAGGACTAGCGGGAGTCGGTGGGGAGACCCAGTACTTC	CASSQGLAGVGGETQYF
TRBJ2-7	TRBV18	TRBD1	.	TGTGCCAGCTCGCAAAAAGCCGGGACAGGGGGCTACGAGCAGTACTTC	CASSQKAGTGGYEQYF
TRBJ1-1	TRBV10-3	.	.	TGTGCCATCAGTGAAGGGCAGAACACTGAAGCTTTCTTT	CAISEGQNTEAFF
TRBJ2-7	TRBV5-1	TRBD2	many	TGCGCCAGCAGCTTGGGACTAGCGGGACGCGAGCAGTACTTC	CASSLGLAGREQYF
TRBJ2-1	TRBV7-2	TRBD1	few	TGTGCCAGCAGCTTAACCCCGGGACAGGGTTATGAGCAGTTCTTC	CASSLTPGQGYEQFF
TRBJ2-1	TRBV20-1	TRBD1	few	TGCAGTGCAAACCCCCCCGGGACAGGGGCCACCTACAATGAGCAGTTCTTC	CSANPPGTGATYNEQFF
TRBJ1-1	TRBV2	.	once	TGTGCCAGCCAAGGACGGACAAACACTGAAGCTTTCTTT	CASQGRTNTEAFF
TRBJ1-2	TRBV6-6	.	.	TGTGCCAGCAGCGACTACAGGGTGGGCGGCTACACCTTC	CASSDYRVGGYTF
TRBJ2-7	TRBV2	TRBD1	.	TGTGCCAGCAGCGCAACCGGGACAGGGGACTACGAGCAGTACTTC	CASSATGTGDYEQYF
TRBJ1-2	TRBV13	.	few	TGTGCCAGCAGCCCCGACAGGAGCCCCTATGGCTACACCTTC	CASSPDRSPYGYTF
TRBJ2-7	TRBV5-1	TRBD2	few	TGCGCCAGCAGCTTGGCACTAGCGGGCTACGAGCAGTACTTC	CASSLALAGYEQYF
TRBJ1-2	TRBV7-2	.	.	TGTGCCAGCAGCTTAGAGTGGCCCTACACCTTC	CASSLEWPYTF
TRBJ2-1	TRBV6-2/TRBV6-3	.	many	TGTGCCAGCAGACAGACAGGAGTTGAGCAGTTCTTC	CASRQTGVEQFF
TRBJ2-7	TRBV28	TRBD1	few	TGTGCCAGCAGCCTACTGCAGGGGGCTGGCGAGCAGTACTTC	CASSLLQGAGEQYF
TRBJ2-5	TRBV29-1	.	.	TGCAGCGTTGCTTTAGTAGAGACCCAGTACTTC	CSVALVETQYF
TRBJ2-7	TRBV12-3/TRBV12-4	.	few	TGTGCCAGCAGTTCGATGGACGGGAACTACGAGCAGTACTTC	CASSSMDGNYEQYF
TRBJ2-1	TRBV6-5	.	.	TGTGCCACCATCGGAGGCCAGGGCTCCTACAATGAGCAGTTCTTC	CATIGGQGSYNEQFF
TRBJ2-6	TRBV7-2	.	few	TGTGCCAGCAGCTTAGCGCCGCTCTCTGGGGCCAACGTCCTGACTTTC	CASSLAPLSGANVLTF